The T cell receptor beta chain described here comes from a study of glioma-infiltrating T cells. Study background: Glioblastomas were WHO grade IV, sampled at first diagnosis; low-grade were grade II. Study conclusions and caveats: Above-expected tissue-blood divergence occurred in all gliomas, most in low-grade ones.

The iRepertoire nested amplicon-rescue multiplex PCR amplified TCR alpha and beta CDR3s from RNA. Each CDR3 protein gets one entry after TCRdb re-called the multiplex PCR reads with MiXCR. The profile shows around 390,000 distinct CDR3 sequences, around 45% of them singletons. In the case of this clonotype: Its antigen is undetermined.

Germline CDR1 reads KGHSH; CDR2 reads LQKENI. Trimming cost V 6 bases and J 2 bases, with 13 bases left between them. This CDR3 contains 14 residues. This TCR came from a human donor with low-grade glioma or glioblastoma, undergoing nonglioma brain surgery, or in good health (not recorded which). The sequenced material came from glioma tissue, nonneoplastic brain tissue, or PBMCs (not recorded which). V usage is TRBV18 and J usage is TRBJ1-1, with a tentative D call TRBD1 (5 bases). The CDR3 nucleotides are TGTGCCAGCTCCGTCCAGGGATCTAACACTGAAGCTTTCTTT. Translating it yields CASSVQGSNTEAFF.